This TCR beta chain was found in a study of cytomegalovirus exposure and HLA in healthy donors. Background on the study: Among the approximately 420 donors who were genotyped, roughly 76% fell in the genetic ancestry cluster that is associated with self-reported Caucasian donors. Study-wide results and limits: While the bulk of TCR sequences proved rare, some public TCRs turned up in many donors. Another analysis was done later, and it associated fewer than 20,000 TCR beta sequences with HLA alleles at 0.05 false discovery rate. A link between a missense DCLRE1C variant and TCR beta V- and J-gene trimming emerged from a later analysis.

The PCR employed 60 Vbeta primers together with 13 Jbeta primers. Data came from immunoSEQ multiplex PCR; TCRdb stores just in-frame clones and leaves some out. Counted here are some 180,000 clones, about 80% occurring once; the ten biggest clones make up 1.5%. As to this clone: Its specificity is not known.

CDR1 is SEHNR, CDR2 FQNEAQ, per germline (reference sequence). This CDR3 contains 13 residues. With 4 bases clipped from V and 6 bases from J, the junction kept 4 bases outside the gene matches. The source material was PBMCs. This clonotype was obtained from a man aged 40-49 years in good health and CMV-seronegative. V gene TRBV7-9 combines with J gene TRBJ1-1, with 8 bases lining up with TRBD1. DNA for the CDR3: TGTGCCAGCAGCTCCAGGGGACAGGCTGAAGCTTTCTTT. This sequence encodes CASSSRGQAEAFF. Variable domain in full (rest from reference TRBV7-9 and TRBJ1-1): DTGVSQNPRHKITKRGQNVTFRCDPISEHNRLYWYRQTLGQGPEFLTYFQNEAQLEKSRLLSDRFSAERPKGSFSTLEIQRTEQGDSAMYLCASSSRGQAEAFFGQGTRLTVV.